Following are 7 T cell receptor beta chains from one sample sequenced in a study of OX40 agonist ivuxolimab in advanced cancers. The method behind the library was the immunoSEQ multiplex PCR assay. Here the immuneACCESS table is served through TCRdb, limited to in-frame sequences with V and J called. Missing clones are a known gap in these copies; in checked studies unresolved V genes cover under half, and the rest lacks a known reason. The sample yields about 83,000 clones; 85% to 95% were counted once. The ten largest clones capture roughly 0.42% of the sample. Here the sequenced sample was CD4+ or CD8+ T cells sorted from blood, taken in a trial of the OX40 agonist ivuxolimab. The origin of the receptors is an adult with an advanced solid tumor such as melanoma, head and neck, liver or kidney cancer.

J is TRBJ2-7 and V is TRBV11-2; possible D gene TRBD1, 5 bases. V lost 0 bases and J lost 6, with 12 bases in between. The CDR3 spans 14 residues. Germline V gene data show CDR1 as SGHAT and CDR2 as FQNNGV. CDR3 region: CASSLDQGWGEQYF. CDR3 nucleotides: TGTGCCAGCAGCTTAGATCAGGGTTGGGGCGAGCAGTACTTC.

The chain employs TRBV29-1 and TRBJ2-7; D is tentatively TRBD1 or TRBD2 (5 bases each). Trimming shortened V by 8 bases and J by 2 bases, and 13 bases separated the two germline ends. Germline CDR1 reads SQVTM; CDR2 reads ANQGSEA. The CDR3 length is 12 residues. CDR3 loop: CSTRGSAYEQYF. DNA of the CDR3: TGCAGCACCCGGGGCAGCGCCTACGAGCAGTACTTC.

In this sample, this clone turned up a few times. The rearrangement links TRBV28 to TRBJ2-7, with 7 bases aligning to TRBD1. Unmatched junction bases numbered 9, after V lost 9 bases and J lost 4 bases. Germline CDR1 MDHEN, CDR2 SYDVKM. CDR3 length equals 13 residues. CDR3 in DNA: TGTGCCAGTCAACCGGGACAGTCGTACGAGCAGTACTTC. It encodes CASQPGQSYEQYF.

With regard to this clone: Additional DNA sequences in this sample encode the identical CDR3. This chain links TRBV2 with TRBJ2-7; the match to TRBD1 covers 12 bases. The CDR3 extends over 16 amino acids. J gave up 2 bases and V 4 bases, and 6 bases lay outside the gene matches. CDR1 SNHLY and CDR2 FYNNEI come from the germline V gene. CDR3 sequence: CASSGGQGAIAYEQYF. The CDR3 DNA is TGTGCCAGCAGTGGGGGACAGGGGGCTATCGCCTACGAGCAGTACTTC.

The chain couples TRBV6-5 to TRBJ2-5; 7 nucleotides match TRBD2. V shed 2 bases, J shed 6 bases, and the junction held 3 bases outside the gene matches. This CDR3 contains 13 residues. CDR1 and CDR2 from the germline V gene are MNHEY and SVGAGI. The CDR3, as DNA: TGTGCCAGCAGTTACGGGGAGGGGAAGACCCAGTACTTC. This encodes CASSYGEGKTQYF.

This chain uses TRBV27 with TRBJ2-7; TRBD1 agrees at 10 bases. CDR3 length: 15 residues. CDR1 is MNHEY, CDR2 SMNVEV, per germline (reference sequence). The junction had 7 bases not matched to a gene; V was cut back by 5 bases and J by 3 bases. CDR3 protein: CASSGQTGGFYEQYF. In DNA, the CDR3 is TGTGCCAGCAGTGGCCAGACAGGGGGCTTCTACGAGCAGTACTTC.

The rearrangement uses TRBV4-1 and TRBJ1-1; D perhaps matches TRBD1 (5 bases). Trimming took off 6 bases at V and 3 bases at J, with 20 bases between the two ends. Germline V gene data show CDR1 as MGHRA and CDR2 as YSYEKL. CDR3 length equals 16 residues. CDR3 residues: CASSQNIQGYHTEAFF. The DNA for the CDR3 is TGCGCCAGCAGTCAAAACATTCAGGGTTATCACACTGAAGCTTTCTTT.